Described below is a single T cell receptor (beta chain) sequence and its context. Seattle patients were enrolled while actively infected and followed longitudinally. This sample was included in a study of blood T cell repertoires in COVID-19. The wider study: Italy, Spain and the United States were the sources of the convalescent and acute COVID-19 samples. PBMCs, B-cell-depleted T cells, or T cells provided the cDNA or gDNA that made up the material.

Authors' methods: Reference gene primer amplification gave nucleated cell count estimates. Assay used: immunoSEQ multiplex PCR; TCRdb lists only in-frame clones, some missing. The DNA was the basis for D and trimming; V, J and clone size are from that table. The sample shows about 130,000 clones, 75% to 90% of them seen only once. The clonotype comes from a man aged 55 to 70 with COVID-19, enrolled during active disease. The specimen was peripheral blood.

CDR3 nucleotide sequence: TGTGCCAGCAGTTTTTACGGGAGCGGGGGGATGGTCACTGAAGCTTTCTTT. Residues: CASSFYGSGGMVTEAFF. The chain has TRBV27 and TRBJ1-1, with D possibly TRBD1 on 5 matching bases. V gave up 3 bases and J gave up 4 bases, with 21 bases separating them. Per germline, CDR1 MNHEY and CDR2 SMNVEV (reference sequence). The length of the CDR3 is 17 residues.